These 23 T cell receptor beta chains came from one sample sequenced in a study of cytomegalovirus exposure and HLA in healthy donors. The PCR was carried out with 60 Vbeta primers and 13 Jbeta primers. Some clones are missing from TCRdb's copy, which holds only in-frame ones; the method was immunoSEQ multiplex PCR. Of around 160,000 clones in the sample, almost 80% were seen once. Sequencing was carried out using PBMCs. These receptors were taken from a woman aged 40 to 49 in good health and CMV-seropositive.

The gene calls are TRBV6-5 and TRBJ2-1, with 9 nucleotides matching TRBD1. With V trimmed by 8 bases and J by 8 bases, 13 bases remained unmatched. Germline-derived CDR1 and CDR2 are MNHEY and SVGAGI. This CDR3 is built from 15 residues. The CDR3, as DNA: TGTGCCAGCCCCTCCTCCGGGACAGGGTTGGATGAGCAGTTCTTC. The encoded protein is CASPSSGTGLDEQFF.

V gene TRBV28 combines with J gene TRBJ1-1, with 8 nucleotides matching TRBD1. After removal of 0 bases from V and 4 bases from J, the junction contained 10 bases not matched to a gene. The CDR3 loop spans 17 amino acids. Per the germline V gene, CDR1 is MDHEN and CDR2 is SYDVKM. The CDR3 reads CASSLWQGARSGTEAFF. The DNA for the CDR3 is TGTGCCAGCAGTTTATGGCAGGGGGCGCGTTCGGGCACTGAAGCTTTCTTT.

This clone was counted a single time. The rearrangement links TRBV29-1 to TRBJ1-1, with D possibly being TRBD1 (6 bases). CDR3 length: 13 amino acids. Germline V gene lookup returns CDR1 SQVTM and CDR2 ANQGSEA. V lost 7 bases and J 3 bases, leaving 15 bases between the germline ends. The chain's CDR3 is CSARTDLYTEAFF. CDR3 DNA: TGCAGCGCCAGGACAGACCTGTACACTGAAGCTTTCTTT.

This sequence joins TRBV2 and TRBJ2-7; weak D call: TRBD1 (7 bases). Germline V gene lookup returns CDR1 SNHLY and CDR2 FYNNEI. The CDR3 is 15 amino acids. The V gene lost 7 bases and the J gene lost 0 bases, with 16 bases spanning the gap. In DNA form, the CDR3 reads TGTGCCAGCACCCAGGGGGGACCTTTCTCCTACGAGCAGTACTTC. This encodes CASTQGGPFSYEQYF.

The rearrangement uses TRBV23-1 and TRBJ2-7; possibly TRBD2 for D (6 bases). TRBV23-1 is annotated as an ORF whose role is uncertain. Trimming took 4 bases from V and 7 from J, leaving 26 bases between them. The CDR3 consists of 17 residues. The DNA for the CDR3 is TGCGCCAGCAGTCCCCGGGGAGACCGGGACCCGGCGGGGGAGCAGTACTTC. This encodes CASSPRGDRDPAGEQYF.

The chain links TRBV5-1 to TRBJ1-1; TRBD1 matches at 7 bases. Looked up from germline, CDR1 is SGHRS and CDR2 is YFSETQ. The V gene end was trimmed by 0 bases and the J gene end by 7 bases; junction bases not matched to a gene: 9. CDR3 size: 15 residues. The CDR3 here is CASSLDGGQIYEAFF. The CDR3, as DNA: TGCGCCAGCAGCTTGGATGGGGGACAGATATATGAAGCTTTCTTT.

This chain links TRBV7-9 with TRBJ1-1; 9 bases match TRBD1. There are 15 residues in the CDR3. J was trimmed by 3 bases and V by 5 bases; bases with no gene match: 7. The germline V gene has CDR1 SEHNR and CDR2 FQNEAQ (reference sequence). This chain's CDR3 is CASSPFRTGDTEAFF. DNA for the CDR3: TGTGCCAGCAGCCCATTCCGGACAGGGGACACTGAAGCTTTCTTT.

Here the CDR3 reads CASRQKNTIYF. CDR3 in DNA: TGTGCCAGCAGACAAAAAAACACCATATATTTT. The chain carries TRBV7-9 and TRBJ1-3; D is unclear. The V gene's germline CDR1 is SEHNR and CDR2 FQNEAQ (reference sequence). Trimming took off 6 bases at V and 6 bases at J, with 6 bases between the two ends. The CDR3 consists of 11 residues.

In this sample, this clone turned up once. The CDR3 sequence is CATTWGGNTEAFF. The CDR3 DNA follows: TGTGCCACCACCTGGGGCGGGAACACTGAAGCTTTCTTT. This chain connects TRBV25-1 to TRBJ1-1, with D possibly TRBD1 on 5 matching bases. Trimming cost V 10 bases and J 1 base, with 13 bases left between them. The CDR3 is 13 amino acids. Germline-derived CDR1 and CDR2 are MGHDK and SYGVNS.

The chain couples TRBV5-5 to TRBJ2-7, with D tentatively TRBD1 (5 bases). The CDR3 totals 16 residues. The germline V gene has CDR1 SGHKS and CDR2 YYEKEE (reference sequence). V lost 0 bases to trimming and J lost 5 bases, with 18 bases between them. CDR3 DNA: TGTGCCAGCAGCTTGGTATTCCCCTCATGGGGCGACGAGCAGTACTTC. Encoded protein: CASSLVFPSWGDEQYF. Full variable domain (remainder filled in from reference TRBV5-5 and TRBJ2-7): DAGVTQSPTHLIKTRGQQVTLRCSPISGHKSVSWYQQVLGQGPQFIFQYYEKEERGRGNFPDRFSARQFPNYSSELNVNALLLGDSALYLCASSLVFPSWGDEQYFGPGTRLTVT.

The J gene is TRBJ1-1, the V gene TRBV5-4, with TRBD1 identical over 8 bases. Germline V lookup: CDR1 SGHNT, CDR2 YYREEE (reference sequence). The CDR3 totals 14 residues. V lost 4 bases and J lost 12; bases outside the gene matches: 14. CDR3 sequence (DNA): TGTGCCAGCAGCGCCCGGGACAGGCCCTCCACGACTTTCTTT. Amino acid sequence: CASSARDRPSTTFF.

V and J are TRBV6-5 and TRBJ1-2, with 8 bases aligning to TRBD1. CDR1 MNHEY and CDR2 SVGAGI come from the germline V gene. There are 13 residues in the CDR3. The V gene end was trimmed by 6 bases and the J gene end by 0 bases; junction bases not matched to a gene: 0. Here the CDR3 DNA reads TGTGCCAGCAGGACAGGGGCTAACTATGGCTACACCTTC. This gives the protein CASRTGANYGYTF.

This rearrangement joins TRBV4-1 to TRBJ2-7; 7 bases are shared with TRBD2. V was pared by 0 bases and J by 7 bases, with 9 bases of the junction left unmatched. Germline V CDR1 and CDR2: MGHRA, YSYEKL. The CDR3 has 15 residues. Here the CDR3 DNA reads TGCGCCAGCAGCCAAGAAGAGGCCGGGGGGAGGGAGCAGTACTTC. The encoded protein is CASSQEEAGGREQYF.

This chain connects TRBV9 to TRBJ1-1; D is possibly TRBD1 (5 bases). The CDR3 is 12 residues long. Trimming took off 4 bases at V and 10 bases at J, with 14 bases between the two ends. The germline gives CDR1 SGDLS, CDR2 YYNGEE. The DNA of the CDR3 is TGTGCCAGCAGCCCTACGGGGGGACGAGCTTTCTTT. Protein sequence: CASSPTGGRAFF.

CDR3 DNA sequence: TGCACCAGCAGCCAAGTATTACTAGCGGGGTCTGGGGGGGAGCTGTTTTTT. Its translation is CTSSQVLLAGSGGELFF. This chain uses TRBV1 with TRBJ2-2; the table gives TRBD2 as D, unverified against the DNA. TRBV1 is designated a pseudogene. This CDR3 region has 17 residues.

This clone appeared a few times. The chain carries TRBV4-1 and TRBJ2-6; TRBD2 might be the D (5 bases). The CDR3 is 17 amino acids. CDR1 and CDR2 (germline): MGHRA, YSYEKL. V was clipped by 0 bases and J by 0 bases, with 9 bases between them. The CDR3 sequence is CASSQERVYSGANVLTF. DNA of the CDR3: TGCGCCAGCAGCCAAGAGAGGGTTTACTCTGGGGCCAACGTCCTGACTTTC.

The rearrangement uses TRBV2 and TRBJ2-1; 10 bases line up with TRBD2. The CDR3 runs 17 residues. The V gene's germline CDR1 is SNHLY and CDR2 FYNNEI. V shed 6 bases, J shed 7 bases, and the junction held 15 bases outside the gene matches. This CDR3 reads CASSNRNLAGGGNEQFF. The CDR3 DNA reads TGTGCCAGCAGCAACCGCAACTTAGCGGGGGGTGGGAATGAGCAGTTCTTC.

The chain uses TRBV5-4 and TRBJ2-7, with 7 nucleotides matching TRBD1. The CDR3 loop spans 14 amino acids. From germline, CDR1 is SGHNT and CDR2 YYREEE (reference sequence). J lost 2 bases, V lost 3 bases, and 5 bases had no gene match. The DNA for the CDR3 is TGTGCCAGCAGCTCTACAGACAGGGCCTACGAGCAGTACTTC. Translating gives CASSSTDRAYEQYF.

J is TRBJ1-5 and V is TRBV27; 8 bases map to TRBD1. V lost 4 bases and J lost 2; bases outside the gene matches: 1. The CDR3 totals 14 residues. The germline gives CDR1 MNHEY, CDR2 SMNVEV (reference sequence). CDR3 sequence: CASSSGGRNQPQHF. CDR3 DNA: TGTGCCAGCAGTTCAGGGGGCCGCAATCAGCCCCAGCATTTT.

The chain couples TRBV27 to TRBJ1-2; D ambiguous. V was pared by 4 bases and J by 0 bases, with 6 bases between. Germline CDR1 and CDR2: MNHEY and SMNVEV (reference sequence). The length of the CDR3 is 13 residues. This CDR3 reads CASSSTPNYGYTF. For the CDR3, the DNA is TGTGCCAGCAGTTCGACACCTAACTATGGCTACACCTTC.

V usage is TRBV5-5 and J usage is TRBJ2-5; D is perhaps TRBD2 (6 bases). Germline assignment: CDR1 SGHKS and CDR2 YYEKEE (reference sequence). The CDR3 consists of 14 residues. The V end lost 0 bases, the J end lost 6 bases, and 12 bases lay between the germline ends. Here the CDR3 reads CASSLELAGQTQYF. The CDR3, as DNA: TGTGCCAGCAGCTTGGAGTTGGCGGGACAGACCCAGTACTTC.

The CDR3 DNA follows: TGTGCCAGCAGCTTAGAGCAGGGGGCGGGCGAGCAGTACTTC. It specifies CASSLEQGAGEQYF. The chain combines TRBV7-3 with TRBJ2-7; TRBD1 aligns across 8 bases. Germline CDR1 reads SGHTA; CDR2 reads FQGTGA. The CDR3 loop spans 14 amino acids. V lost 2 bases to trimming and J lost 6 bases; unmatched junction nucleotides: 6.

V usage is TRBV6-4 and J usage is TRBJ2-2, with TRBD1 as a possible D gene (5 bases). V lost 3 bases and J lost 4, with 12 bases in between. Germline lookup yields CDR1 MRHNA and CDR2 SNTAGT. The CDR3 spans 15 residues. The CDR3 spells CASSDQGFGTGELFF. Here the CDR3 DNA reads TGTGCCAGCAGTGATCAGGGTTTCGGCACCGGGGAGCTGTTTTTT.